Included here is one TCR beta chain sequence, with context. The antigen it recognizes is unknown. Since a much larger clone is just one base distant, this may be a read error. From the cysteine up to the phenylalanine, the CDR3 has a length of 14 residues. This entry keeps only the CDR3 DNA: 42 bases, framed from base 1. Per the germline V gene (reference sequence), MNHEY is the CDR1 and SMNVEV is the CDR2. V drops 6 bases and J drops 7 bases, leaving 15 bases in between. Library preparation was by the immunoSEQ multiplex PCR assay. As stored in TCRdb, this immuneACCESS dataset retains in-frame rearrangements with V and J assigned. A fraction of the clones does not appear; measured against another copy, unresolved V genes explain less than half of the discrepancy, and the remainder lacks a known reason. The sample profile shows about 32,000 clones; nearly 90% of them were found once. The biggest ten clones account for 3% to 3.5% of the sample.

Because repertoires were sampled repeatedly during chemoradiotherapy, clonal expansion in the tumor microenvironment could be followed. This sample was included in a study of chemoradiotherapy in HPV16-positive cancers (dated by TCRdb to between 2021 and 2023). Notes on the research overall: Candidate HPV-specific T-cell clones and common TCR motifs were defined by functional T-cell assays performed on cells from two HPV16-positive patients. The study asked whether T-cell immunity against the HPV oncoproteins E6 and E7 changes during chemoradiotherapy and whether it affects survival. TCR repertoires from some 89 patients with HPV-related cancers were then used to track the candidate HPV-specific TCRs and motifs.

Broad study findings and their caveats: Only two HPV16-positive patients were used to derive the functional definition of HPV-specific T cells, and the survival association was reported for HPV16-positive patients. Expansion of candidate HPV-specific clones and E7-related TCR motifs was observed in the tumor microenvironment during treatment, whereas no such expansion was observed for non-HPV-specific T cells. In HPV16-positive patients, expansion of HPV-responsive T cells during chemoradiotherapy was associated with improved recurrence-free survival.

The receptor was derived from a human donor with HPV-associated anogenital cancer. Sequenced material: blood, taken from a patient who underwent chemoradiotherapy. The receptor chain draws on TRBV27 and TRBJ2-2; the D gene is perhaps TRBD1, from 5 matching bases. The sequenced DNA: TGTGCCAGCAGCCCAAGGGGTGGGATCGGGGAGCTGTTTTTT. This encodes CASSPRGGIGELFF.